This entry lists 21 T cell receptor beta chains sequenced from one sample in a study of cytomegalovirus exposure and HLA in healthy donors. The PCR used 60 Vbeta and 13 Jbeta primers. Measured with immunoSEQ multiplex PCR; TCRdb has only the in-frame clones, and not every one. In the table there are under 250,000 clones, around 86% of which are singletons. Sample: PBMCs. The receptors shown here come from a woman aged 40 to 55 in good health and CMV-seronegative.

This clone was counted between two and nine times. CDR3 sequence: CASSLGANYGYTF. For the CDR3, the DNA is TGTGCCAGCAGCTTAGGGGCCAACTATGGCTACACCTTC. V is TRBV5-4 and J is TRBJ1-2, with a tentative D call TRBD1 (5 bases). This CDR3 has 13 amino acids. Germline-derived CDR1 and CDR2 are SGHNT and YYREEE (reference sequence). Trimming left V 2 bases short and J 2 bases short, with 7 bases between.

This rearrangement joins TRBV7-9 to TRBJ1-6; 9 bases are shared with TRBD1. The J segment lost 7 bases and the V segment lost 5 bases, leaving 6 bases of the junction unmatched. The CDR3 totals 15 residues. From germline, CDR1 is SEHNR and CDR2 FQNEAQ (reference sequence). In DNA form, the CDR3 reads TGTGCCAGCAGCCCCCTGGGACAGGGAAATTCACCCCTCCACTTT. It is translated as CASSPLGQGNSPLHF.

The gene calls are TRBV19 and TRBJ1-5; D perhaps matches TRBD1 (5 bases). The V gene's germline CDR1 is LNHDA and CDR2 SQIVND (reference sequence). The CDR3 has 15 residues. With 5 bases removed from V and 1 base from J, the gap between germline ends came to 12 bases. Here the CDR3 reads CASSLSPGSNQPQHF. The CDR3 nucleotides are TGTGCCAGTAGTCTTTCTCCAGGGAGCAATCAGCCCCAGCATTTT.

The V gene is TRBV5-6, the J gene TRBJ2-2; 7 positions match TRBD1. Germline CDR1 SGHDT, CDR2 YYEEEE. This CDR3 is 16 amino acids long. With 0 bases clipped from V and 7 bases from J, the junction kept 9 bases outside the gene matches. CDR3 DNA sequence: TGTGCCAGCAGCTTGGGGTCTTCAGGGGGTGACGGGGAGCTGTTTTTT. Protein sequence: CASSLGSSGGDGELFF.

The chain carries TRBV6-5 and TRBJ2-1; D is ambiguous. The length of the CDR3 is 11 residues. Germline CDR1 is MNHEY and CDR2 is SVGAGI. Trimming took off 6 bases at V and 9 bases at J, with 9 bases between the two ends. The CDR3 sequence is CASSPTFEQFF. The CDR3 coding sequence is TGTGCCAGCAGCCCGACTTTTGAGCAGTTCTTC.

The chain uses TRBV19 and TRBJ1-1, with D maybe TRBD1 (5 bases). CDR1 is LNHDA, CDR2 SQIVND, per germline (reference sequence). The CDR3 loop spans 13 amino acids. The V gene lost 5 bases and the J gene lost 1 base, with 8 bases spanning the gap. CDR3 in amino acids: CASSGGGNTEAFF. CDR3 DNA: TGTGCCAGTAGTGGGGGAGGGAACACTGAAGCTTTCTTT.

The V gene is TRBV28, the J gene TRBJ2-5, with a tentative D call TRBD2 (6 bases). Trimming took off 3 bases at V and 4 bases at J, with 12 bases between the two ends. Germline V gene lookup returns CDR1 MDHEN and CDR2 SYDVKM. The CDR3 totals 14 residues. CDR3 nucleotide sequence: TGTGCCAGCAGTTTTAGGCGGGGACGAGAGACCCAGTACTTC. Its translation is CASSFRRGRETQYF. The full variable domain, completed using reference TRBV28 and TRBJ2-5, is DVKVTQSSRYLVKRTGEKVFLECVQDMDHENMFWYRQDPGLGLRLIYFSYDVKMKEKGDIPEGYSVSREKKERFSLILESASTNQTSMYLCASSFRRGRETQYFGPGTRLLVL.

The chain links TRBV2 to TRBJ2-5; tentative D call: TRBD1 (6 bases). CDR3 length: 15 residues. Germline-derived CDR1 and CDR2 are SNHLY and FYNNEI. Trimming pared 4 bases from V and 5 bases from J, leaving 17 bases between. The CDR3 DNA reads TGTGCCAGCAGTGGGGTTTGGGGGCGAGAGGAGACCCAGTACTTC. The encoded protein is CASSGVWGREETQYF. The full variable domain, with the rest looked up from reference TRBV2 and TRBJ2-5, is EPEVTQTPSHQVTQMGQEVILRCVPISNHLYFYWYRQILGQKVEFLVSFYNNEISEKSEIFDDQFSVERPDGSNFTLKIRSTKLEDSAMYFCASSGVWGREETQYFGPGTRLLVL.

This sequence joins TRBV4-1 and TRBJ2-1; D is undetermined. The V and J ends lost 3 bases and 1 base respectively, with 16 bases between them. CDR1 MGHRA and CDR2 YSYEKL come from the germline V gene. This CDR3 has 17 residues. For the CDR3, the DNA is TGCGCCAGCAGCCAGTCCGTTATACGGGTTTCCTACAATGAGCAGTTCTTC. Translating it yields CASSQSVIRVSYNEQFF.

The gene calls are TRBV5-1 and TRBJ2-6, with 7 nucleotides matching TRBD2. The germline gives CDR1 SGHRS, CDR2 YFSETQ. Losses at the gene ends were 8 bases for V and 0 bases for J; bases not matched to a gene: 5. The CDR3 loop spans 15 amino acids. This CDR3 reads CASMPGGSGANVLTF. The CDR3 coding sequence is TGCGCCAGTATGCCGGGGGGCTCTGGGGCCAACGTCCTGACTTTC. Looking up the rest from reference TRBV5-1 and TRBJ2-6 gives the full variable domain: KAGVTQTPRYLIKTRGQQVTLSCSPISGHRSVSWYQQTPGQGLQFLFEYFSETQRNKGNFPGRFSGRQFSNSRSEMNVSTLELGDSALYLCASMPGGSGANVLTFGAGSRLTVL.

This chain uses TRBV5-8 with TRBJ2-7; 11 bases map to TRBD2. The junction had 4 bases not matched to a gene; V was cut back by 2 bases and J by 3 bases. CDR3 length equals 15 residues. Germline V lookup: CDR1 SGHTS, CDR2 YDEGEE. CDR3 nucleotide sequence: TGTGCCAGCAGCTTAACTAGCGGGAGATACTACGAGCAGTACTTC. This sequence encodes CASSLTSGRYYEQYF.

In this sample, this clone turned up a few times. The chain couples TRBV6-5 to TRBJ2-2; weak D call: TRBD1 (5 bases). Germline lookup yields CDR1 MNHEY and CDR2 SVGAGI. The length of the CDR3 is 14 residues. V was pared by 1 base and J by 6 bases, with 9 bases between. The CDR3 region has the DNA TGTGCCAGCAGTTACTTTCAGGGTTCCGGGGAGCTGTTTTTT. This codes for CASSYFQGSGELFF.

With regard to this clone: It may be a read error: a sequence one base away is much more abundant. The chain is built from TRBV2 and TRBJ2-3, with 11 nucleotides matching TRBD2. Trimming removed 4 bases from V and 3 bases from J; junction bases left unmatched: 3. The CDR3 has 15 amino acids. CDR1 is SNHLY and CDR2 is FYNNEI in the germline V gene. The CDR3: CASSAGTSGTDTQYF. CDR3 nucleotide sequence: TGTGCCAGCAGTGCCGGGACTAGCGGTACAGATACGCAGTATTTT.

V is TRBV27 and J is TRBJ2-7; 9 bases are a match to TRBD2. The germline gives CDR1 MNHEY, CDR2 SMNVEV (reference sequence). Trimming took 6 bases from V and 3 from J; bases not matched to a gene: 6. CDR3 length: 14 amino acids. The CDR3 nucleotides are TGTGCCAGCAGCCGCGGGACTAGCCTCTACGAGCAGTACTTC. It is translated as CASSRGTSLYEQYF.

In this sample, this clone turned up a few times. The rearrangement links TRBV7-3 to TRBJ2-3; no clear D. V lost 1 base to trimming and J lost 7 bases, with 9 bases between them. Per germline, CDR1 SGHTA and CDR2 FQGTGA. The CDR3 has 13 residues. CDR3 region: CASSLMPVNTQYF. CDR3 in DNA: TGTGCCAGCAGCTTAATGCCGGTAAATACGCAGTATTTT.

The gene calls are TRBV4-1 and TRBJ2-7; 8 bases agree with TRBD1. Per the germline V gene, CDR1 is MGHRA and CDR2 is YSYEKL. The CDR3 sequence is 17 residues long. Unmatched junction bases numbered 11, after V lost 1 base and J lost 3 bases. CDR3 DNA: TGCGCCAGCAGCCAAGGGAGTCTTGGGACAGGCCTCTACGAGCAGTACTTC. This codes for CASSQGSLGTGLYEQYF.

This clone has only a few counts. The rearrangement joins TRBV5-1 to TRBJ2-7; 7 bases align to TRBD1. The CDR3 has 15 amino acids. Germline CDR1 reads SGHRS; CDR2 reads YFSETQ. Trimming cost V 3 bases and J 2 bases; bases outside gene matches: 8. The DNA for the CDR3 is TGCGCCAGCAGCTCATCACCGGGACAGCCCTACGAGCAGTACTTC. It yields the protein CASSSSPGQPYEQYF.

The DNA of the CDR3 is TGTGCCTGGAGTGTACAGGGGAAAGAGACCCAGTACTTC. Encoded protein: CAWSVQGKETQYF. The genes are TRBV30 and TRBJ2-5; 7 positions agree with TRBD1. The ends lost 0 bases at V and 3 bases at J; junction bases unmatched: 1. Germline CDR1 is GTSNPN and CDR2 is SVGIG (reference sequence). The CDR3 spans 13 residues. Combining the CDR3 with reference TRBV30 and TRBJ2-5 gives the whole variable domain SQTIHQWPATLVQPVGSPLSLECTVEGTSNPNLYWYRQAAGRGLQLLFYSVGIGQISSEVPQNLSASRPQDRQFILSSKKLLLSDSGFYLCAWSVQGKETQYFGPGTRLLVL.

The J gene is TRBJ1-5, the V gene TRBV7-9, with 8 bases lining up with TRBD1. Germline V gene data show CDR1 as SEHNR and CDR2 as FQNEAQ (reference sequence). J was trimmed by 3 bases and V by 6 bases; bases with no gene match: 4. The CDR3 has 14 amino acids. CDR3 coding DNA: TGTGCCAGCAGAAAACAGGGGGACAATCAGCCCCAGCATTTT. This translates into CASRKQGDNQPQHF. The variable domain in full, with the rest retrieved from reference TRBV7-9 and TRBJ1-5, is DTGVSQNPRHKITKRGQNVTFRCDPISEHNRLYWYRQTLGQGPEFLTYFQNEAQLEKSRLLSDRFSAERPKGSFSTLEIQRTEQGDSAMYLCASRKQGDNQPQHFGDGTRLSIL.

The chain has TRBV18 and TRBJ1-2; no firm D call. CDR1 KGHSH and CDR2 LQKENI come from the germline V gene. The CDR3 contains 14 residues. V lost 3 bases to trimming and J lost 2 bases, with 10 bases between them. Here the CDR3 reads CASSPGSVNYGYTF. DNA for the CDR3: TGTGCCAGCTCACCTGGCAGCGTAAACTATGGCTACACCTTC.

The rearrangement joins TRBV7-2 to TRBJ2-1, with TRBD2 matching over 10 bases. J lost 6 bases, V lost 0 bases, and 8 bases had no gene match. The CDR3 runs 17 residues. Germline V gene sequence: CDR1 SGHTA, CDR2 FQGNSA. As DNA, the CDR3 is TGTGCCAGCAGCTTAGCGAGGGTAGCGGGAGGTCGCAATGAGCAGTTCTTC. Protein: CASSLARVAGGRNEQFF.